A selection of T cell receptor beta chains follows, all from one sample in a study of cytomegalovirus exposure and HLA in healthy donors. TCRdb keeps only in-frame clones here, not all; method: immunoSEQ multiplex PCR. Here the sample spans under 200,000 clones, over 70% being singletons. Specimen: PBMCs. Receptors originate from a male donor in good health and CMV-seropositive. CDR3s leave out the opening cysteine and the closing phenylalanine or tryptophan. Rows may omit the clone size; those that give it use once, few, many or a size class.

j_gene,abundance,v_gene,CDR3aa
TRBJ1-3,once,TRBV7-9,ASSHRDTGRAGNTIY
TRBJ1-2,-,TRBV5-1,ASSMDRIYGYT
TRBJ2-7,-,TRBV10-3,AISLDRNYEQY
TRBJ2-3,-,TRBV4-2,ASSLTLADTQY
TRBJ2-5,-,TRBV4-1,ASSQGGEETQY
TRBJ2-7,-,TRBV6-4,ASSDSTSGGAEQY
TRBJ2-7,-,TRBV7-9,ASSSGTGDYEQY
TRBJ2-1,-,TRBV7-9,ASSSTGTSAYNEQF
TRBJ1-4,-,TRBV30,AWSVQSGINEKLF
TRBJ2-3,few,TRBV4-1,ASSQERAGGTTDTQY
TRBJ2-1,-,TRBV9,ASSATLAGGHNEQF
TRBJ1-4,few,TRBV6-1,ASTPTDANEKLF
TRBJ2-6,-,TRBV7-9,ASSLGSSGANVLT
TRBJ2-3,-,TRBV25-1,ASTVGTRATDTQY
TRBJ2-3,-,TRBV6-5,ASSPYGGGTDTQY
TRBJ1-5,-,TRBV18,ASSLGGAGGDNQPQH
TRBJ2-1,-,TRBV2,ASSEGLASYNEQF
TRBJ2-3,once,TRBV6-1,ASRWQGVDTQY
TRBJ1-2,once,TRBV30,AWSVRAYRAGYGYT